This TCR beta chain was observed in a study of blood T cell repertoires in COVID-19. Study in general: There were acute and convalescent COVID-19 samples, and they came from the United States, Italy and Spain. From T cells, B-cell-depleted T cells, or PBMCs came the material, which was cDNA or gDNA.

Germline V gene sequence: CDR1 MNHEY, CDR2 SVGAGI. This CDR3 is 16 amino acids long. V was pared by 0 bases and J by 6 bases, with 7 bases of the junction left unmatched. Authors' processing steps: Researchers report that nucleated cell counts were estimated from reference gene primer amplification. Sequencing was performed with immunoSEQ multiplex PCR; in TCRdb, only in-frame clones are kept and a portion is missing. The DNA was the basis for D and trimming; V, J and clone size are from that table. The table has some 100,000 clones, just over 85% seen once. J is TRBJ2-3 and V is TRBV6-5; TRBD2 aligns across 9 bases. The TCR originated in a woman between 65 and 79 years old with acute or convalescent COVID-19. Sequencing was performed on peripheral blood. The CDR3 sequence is CASSYSRGRAADTQYF. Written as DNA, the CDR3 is TGTGCCAGCAGTTACTCTCGCGGGAGGGCCGCGGATACGCAGTATTTT.